The present entry profiles one TCR beta chain with its context. Authors' analysis steps: Amplification with reference gene primers provided the estimates of nucleated cell counts. Only in-frame clones appear in the TCRdb table, and some are missing; sequencing was by immunoSEQ multiplex PCR. The DNA was the basis for D and trimming; V, J and clone size are from that table. Here the sample spans about 300,000 clones, roughly 88% being singletons. This sample was included in a study of blood T cell repertoires in COVID-19. Study overall: COVID-19 samples, acute and convalescent, were from the United States, Italy and Spain. The analysed material was cDNA or gDNA that came from T cells, B-cell-depleted T cells, or PBMCs.

From germline, CDR1 is LGHDT and CDR2 YNNKEL (reference sequence). The length of the CDR3 is 14 residues. Trimming took 5 bases from V and 4 from J, leaving 14 bases between them. The source material was peripheral blood. The sequence was collected from a woman between 45 and 65 years old with acute or convalescent COVID-19. This chain links TRBV3-1 (or the pseudogene TRBV3-2) with TRBJ2-5, with D tentatively TRBD2 (6 bases). The CDR3 spells CASSTRSEGETQYF. The CDR3 DNA is TGTGCCAGCAGCACCCGGTCGGAGGGAGAGACCCAGTACTTC.